The 32 T cell receptor beta chains in this list originate from one sample, sequenced in a study of cytotoxic CD8 clonotypes in ibrutinib-treated CLL. Produced via immunoSEQ multiplex PCR; TCRdb's table is partial and in-frame only. The table has 100,000 to 150,000 clones, 80% to 90% seen once; the top ten hold roughly 2%. This sample comprised PBMCs, obtained after 24 months of ibrutinib treatment. The receptors shown here come from a human donor with chronic lymphocytic leukemia.

V usage is TRBV5-5 and J usage is TRBJ2-4; 7 nucleotides agree with TRBD1. This CDR3 is built from 14 residues. Germline V gene sequence: CDR1 SGHKS, CDR2 YYEKEE (reference sequence). V shed 3 bases, J shed 6 bases, and the junction held 6 bases outside the gene matches. CDR3 DNA: TGTGCCAGCAGCTCCCCGGGACAGACAAACATTCAGTACTTC. It yields the protein CASSSPGQTNIQYF.

This clone was recorded a few times. The CDR3 sequence: CASRLGVEETQYF. CDR3 DNA: TGTGCCAGCAGGCTGGGGGTGGAGGAGACCCAGTACTTC. The chain recombines TRBV7-2 with TRBJ2-5; D tentatively fits TRBD1 or TRBD2 (5 bases each). The CDR3 runs to 13 residues. With 6 bases removed from V and 5 bases from J, the gap between germline ends came to 13 bases. The germline V gene encodes CDR1 SGHTA and CDR2 FQGNSA.

Concerning this clone: Since the CDR3 does not end with the conserved phenylalanine or tryptophan, this likely comes from a read error. The limits of the CDR3 on the DNA are not certain, so only TCRdb's listed CDR3 is given. This chain uses TRBV28 with TRBJ2-4; TRBD1, as called in the table, went unchecked against the DNA. Germline CDR1 and CDR2: MDHEN and SYDVKM. The CDR3 totals 12 residues, both ends included. This CDR3 is CASGVATGYQAY.

Worth noting for this clone: Other DNA sequences in this specimen translate into the identical CDR3. The chain employs TRBV2 and TRBJ2-7; TRBD1 is a possible D gene (6 bases). V gave up 6 bases and J gave up 3 bases, with 6 bases separating them. Germline CDR1 reads SNHLY; CDR2 reads FYNNEI. The CDR3 runs 11 residues. The CDR3 spells CASSRGYEQYF. The DNA of the CDR3 is TGTGCCAGCAGCAGGGGCTACGAGCAGTACTTC. Complete variable domain (other parts from reference TRBV2 and TRBJ2-7): EPEVTQTPSHQVTQMGQEVILRCVPISNHLYFYWYRQILGQKVEFLVSFYNNEISEKSEIFDDQFSVERPDGSNFTLKIRSTKLEDSAMYFCASSRGYEQYFGPGTRLTVT.

This clone showed up just a few times. The chain links TRBV28 to TRBJ1-2, with a possible D match to TRBD1 (6 bases). V shed 4 bases and J shed 0 bases, with 12 bases lying between them. Germline-derived CDR1 and CDR2 are MDHEN and SYDVKM. The length of the CDR3 is 15 residues. As DNA, the CDR3 is TGTGCCAGCAGTTCGCCGGGACAAGCTAACTATGGCTACACCTTC. Encoded protein: CASSSPGQANYGYTF.

The rearrangement joins TRBV4-3 to TRBJ1-2, with TRBD1 identical over 9 bases. Germline lookup yields CDR1 LGHNA and CDR2 YSLEER. This CDR3 has 17 amino acids. V gave up 2 bases and J gave up 5 bases; unmatched junction bases: 12. Written as DNA, the CDR3 is TGCGCCAGCAGCCAATCGACTGGTCCGGGACAGGGATATGGCTACACCTTC. It encodes CASSQSTGPGQGYGYTF.

The CDR3 nucleotides read TGTGCCAGTCGAACCACAAAAAGACAGGGGGCGCTTATGTCTGGGGCCAACGTCCTGACTTTC. This sequence encodes CASRTTKRQGALMSGANVLTF. This chain connects TRBV27 to TRBJ2-6; 10 positions match TRBD1. The germline V gene has CDR1 MNHEY and CDR2 SMNVEV (reference sequence). V was pared by 9 bases and J by 1 base, with 21 bases of the junction left unmatched. The CDR3 spans 21 residues.

The chain recombines TRBV28 with TRBJ1-6; 7 bases align to TRBD1. The CDR3 runs to 13 residues. Germline V CDR1 and CDR2: MDHEN, SYDVKM. V lost 9 bases to trimming and J lost 4 bases; unmatched junction nucleotides: 3. CDR3: CASSTGYNSPLHF. The CDR3 DNA reads as TGTGCCAGTTCGACAGGGTATAATTCACCCCTCCACTTT. The variable domain in full, completed from reference TRBV28 and TRBJ1-6, reads DVKVTQSSRYLVKRTGEKVFLECVQDMDHENMFWYRQDPGLGLRLIYFSYDVKMKEKGDIPEGYSVSREKKERFSLILESASTNQTSMYLCASSTGYNSPLHFGNGTRLTVT.

The J gene is TRBJ2-5, the V gene TRBV7-2; TRBD2 aligns across 11 bases. J gave up 0 bases and V 0 bases, and 6 bases lay outside the gene matches. This CDR3 contains 18 residues. Germline V gene lookup returns CDR1 SGHTA and CDR2 FQGNSA. The chain's CDR3 is CASSLAAVAGGHQETQYF. CDR3 bases: TGTGCCAGCAGCTTAGCCGCGGTAGCGGGGGGGCACCAAGAGACCCAGTACTTC. The entire variable domain, with the rest obtained from reference TRBV7-2 and TRBJ2-5, is as follows: GAGVSQSPSNKVTEKGKDVELRCDPISGHTALYWYRQSLGQGLEFLIYFQGNSAPDKSGLPSDRFSAERTGGSVSTLTIQRTQQEDSAVYLCASSLAAVAGGHQETQYFGPGTRLLVL.

V is TRBV19 and J is TRBJ1-1; D unresolved. This CDR3 spans 13 amino acids. Trimming left V 7 bases short and J 0 bases short, with 9 bases between. The germline V gene encodes CDR1 LNHDA and CDR2 SQIVND (reference sequence). The CDR3 DNA sequence: TGTGCCAGTACCCTGCTCCTGAACACTGAAGCTTTCTTT. Its protein is CASTLLLNTEAFF.

The chain couples TRBV19 to TRBJ1-2; 8 bases line up with TRBD1. The CDR3 runs 16 residues. The germline gives CDR1 LNHDA, CDR2 SQIVND (reference sequence). V trimming: 6 bases; J trimming: 2 bases; junction bases outside the gene matches: 11. CDR3 residues: CASSLHSGQGNYGYTF. CDR3 bases: TGTGCCAGTAGCCTCCACTCTGGACAGGGCAACTATGGCTACACCTTC.

The rearrangement joins TRBV28 to TRBJ2-5, with TRBD1 as a possible D gene (6 bases). CDR3 length equals 12 residues. Trimming cost V 6 bases and J 5 bases, with 10 bases left between them. CDR1 is MDHEN and CDR2 is SYDVKM in the germline V gene. The CDR3 coding sequence is TGTGCCAGCAGAAACGACAGGGAGACCCAGTACTTC. It codes for CASRNDRETQYF. The complete variable domain, with remaining parts taken from reference TRBV28 and TRBJ2-5, reads DVKVTQSSRYLVKRTGEKVFLECVQDMDHENMFWYRQDPGLGLRLIYFSYDVKMKEKGDIPEGYSVSREKKERFSLILESASTNQTSMYLCASRNDRETQYFGPGTRLLVL.

The genes are TRBV28 and TRBJ2-5, with D perhaps TRBD1 (6 bases). The CDR3 length is 14 residues. Germline CDR1 MDHEN, CDR2 SYDVKM. V was trimmed by 4 bases and J by 5 bases, leaving 14 bases between them. Written as DNA, the CDR3 is TGTGCCAGCAGTTCCAACACAGGGTGGGAGACCCAGTACTTC. Protein sequence: CASSSNTGWETQYF.

The V and J genes are TRBV10-3 and TRBJ2-1; D might be TRBD1 or TRBD2, each matching 5 bases. Germline V gives CDR1 ENHRY, CDR2 SYGVKD. The CDR3 spans 16 residues. V was trimmed by 2 bases and J by 0 bases, leaving 11 bases between them. CDR3 sequence: CAISERDRLSYNEQFF. In DNA form, the CDR3 reads TGTGCCATCAGTGAGAGGGACCGACTCTCCTACAATGAGCAGTTCTTC.

The V and J genes are TRBV28 and TRBJ2-3; 8 bases fit TRBD2. Germline CDR1 and CDR2: MDHEN and SYDVKM. The CDR3 extends over 15 amino acids. The V gene end was trimmed by 7 bases and the J gene end by 5 bases; junction bases not matched to a gene: 11. The CDR3 here is CASTLRGADGDTQYF. For the CDR3, the DNA is TGTGCCAGCACCTTGCGGGGGGCTGATGGAGATACGCAGTATTTT.

The chain combines TRBV28 with TRBJ2-7, with D tentatively TRBD1 or TRBD2 (7 bases each). There are 15 residues in the CDR3. CDR1 and CDR2 (germline): MDHEN, SYDVKM. V was pared by 8 bases and J by 2 bases, with 19 bases between. CDR3 amino acids: CASLPSRGRAYEQYF. The CDR3 region has the DNA TGTGCCAGCCTCCCCTCCAGGGGGAGGGCCTACGAGCAGTACTTC.

J is TRBJ2-7 and V is TRBV9, with unresolved D. The CDR3 has 13 amino acids. Germline CDR1 SGDLS, CDR2 YYNGEE. Trimming removed 0 bases from V and 3 bases from J, with 7 bases in between. This chain's CDR3 is CASSVGLSYEQYF. CDR3 coding DNA: TGTGCCAGCAGCGTAGGGTTGAGCTACGAGCAGTACTTC.

V and J are TRBV27 and TRBJ2-7, with TRBD2 identical over 10 bases. This CDR3 has 16 residues. The V gene end was trimmed by 7 bases and the J gene end by 2 bases; junction bases not matched to a gene: 11. Germline CDR1 MNHEY, CDR2 SMNVEV (reference sequence). The CDR3 DNA reads TGTGCCAGCATCACACCCACAGCGGGAGGGGCCTACGAGCAGTACTTC. Translating it yields CASITPTAGGAYEQYF.

CDR3 DNA sequence: TGTGCCAGCAGCTTAGGAGCAGGGGGACGGAATCAGCCCCAGCATTTT. Its translation: CASSLGAGGRNQPQHF. The chain couples TRBV7-2 to TRBJ1-5, with TRBD1 matching 7 bases. The CDR3 has 16 residues. CDR1 is SGHTA, CDR2 FQGNSA, per germline. The junction had 7 bases not matched to a gene; V was cut back by 1 base and J by 4 bases.

Here the CDR3 reads CASSFYGTEAFF. CDR3 sequence (DNA): TGTGCCAGCAGTTTCTATGGCACTGAAGCTTTCTTT. The genes are TRBV28 and TRBJ1-1; D call uncertain. CDR1 is MDHEN, CDR2 SYDVKM, per germline. The V and J ends lost 3 bases and 4 bases respectively, with 6 bases between them. The CDR3 has 12 residues.

The chain combines TRBV4-2 with TRBJ1-2; D gene unclear. The V end was cut by 1 base, the J end by 2 bases, with 20 bases between. Germline V gives CDR1 LGHNA, CDR2 YNFKEQ. The CDR3 covers 18 residues. CDR3 coding DNA: TGTGCCAGCAGCCAAGTAGGTGCACGAGATCCGGGGAACTATGGCTACACCTTC. Amino acid sequence: CASSQVGARDPGNYGYTF.

The chain uses TRBV28 and TRBJ1-2, with 7 nucleotides matching TRBD1. V shed 9 bases, J shed 6 bases, and the junction held 19 bases outside the gene matches. Germline CDR1 and CDR2: MDHEN and SYDVKM. The CDR3 contains 16 residues. Written as DNA, the CDR3 is TGTGCCAGTTCACGCGTAACAGGGGCCCGGGGTGATGGCTACACCTTC. It specifies CASSRVTGARGDGYTF.

V gene TRBV4-2 combines with J gene TRBJ1-1, with 9 bases fitting TRBD1. The CDR3 has 18 residues. CDR1 and CDR2 (germline): LGHNA, YNFKEQ. J was trimmed by 1 base and V by 0 bases; bases with no gene match: 9. In DNA form, the CDR3 reads TGTGCCAGCAGCCAAGAACGGGACAGGGTTGGTTCGAACACTGAAGCTTTCTTT. Encoded protein: CASSQERDRVGSNTEAFF.

V gene TRBV7-2 combines with J gene TRBJ2-1; 7 positions match TRBD2. The germline V gene encodes CDR1 SGHTA and CDR2 FQGNSA. This CDR3 is built from 15 residues. Trimming removed 3 bases from V and 10 bases from J; junction bases left unmatched: 12. The CDR3 sequence: CASSLGGGTIREQFF. CDR3 DNA sequence: TGTGCCAGCAGCTTGGGCGGGGGAACGATTCGAGAGCAGTTCTTC.

V gene TRBV19 combines with J gene TRBJ1-2; the match to TRBD1 covers 8 bases. V dropped 6 bases and J dropped 0; count of bases not matched to a gene: 3. Germline loops: CDR1 LNHDA, CDR2 SQIVND (reference sequence). The CDR3 extends over 14 amino acids. The CDR3 DNA reads as TGTGCCAGTAGGAACAGGGGGGCTAACTATGGCTACACCTTC. As protein: CASRNRGANYGYTF.

The chain carries TRBV7-2 and TRBJ2-3; a weak D match, TRBD2 (7 bases). The V end lost 4 bases, the J end lost 1 base, and 12 bases lay between the germline ends. Germline-derived CDR1 and CDR2 are SGHTA and FQGNSA. This CDR3 contains 15 residues. The CDR3 DNA follows: TGTGCCAGCAGCTACCCGGGGGGCGGCACAGATACGCAGTATTTT. Protein sequence: CASSYPGGGTDTQYF.

This clone was seen more than once but under ten times. In DNA, the CDR3 is TGTGCCAGCAGTCGACAGGACCTGAACACTGAAGCTTTCTTT. This codes for CASSRQDLNTEAFF. The chain has TRBV28 and TRBJ1-1; D is possibly TRBD1 (6 bases). With 5 bases removed from V and 0 bases from J, the gap between germline ends came to 10 bases. This CDR3 has 14 amino acids. Germline CDR1 MDHEN, CDR2 SYDVKM.

This chain links TRBV30 with TRBJ1-1; D might be TRBD1 (6 bases). V was cut by 3 bases and J by 4 bases, with 12 bases left in between. This CDR3 is 13 amino acids long. Germline V gene data show CDR1 as GTSNPN and CDR2 as SVGIG (reference sequence). CDR3 residues: CAWRDNRATEAFF. The CDR3 DNA follows: TGTGCCTGGAGGGATAACAGGGCCACTGAAGCTTTCTTT.

J is TRBJ1-5 and V is TRBV7-9; D gene unclear. Germline CDR1 SEHNR, CDR2 FQNEAQ (reference sequence). The CDR3 is 14 amino acids. V was cut by 5 bases and J by 1 base, with 9 bases left in between. The CDR3, as DNA: TGTGCCAGCAGCCATGACACCAGCAATCAGCCCCAGCATTTT. Translated: CASSHDTSNQPQHF.

The chain combines TRBV18 with TRBJ1-2; 8 bases align to TRBD1. CDR1 and CDR2 from the germline V gene are KGHSH and LQKENI. This CDR3 comprises 13 residues. J was trimmed by 6 bases and V by 1 base; bases with no gene match: 1. This CDR3 is CASSPQGQDGYTF. CDR3 nucleotides: TGTGCCAGCTCACCACAGGGACAGGATGGCTACACCTTC. Looking up the rest from reference TRBV18 and TRBJ1-2 gives the full variable domain: NAGVMQNPRHLVRRRGQEARLRCSPMKGHSHVYWYRQLPEEGLKFMVYLQKENIIDESGMPKERFSAEFPKEGPSILRIQQVVRGDSAAYFCASSPQGQDGYTFGSGTRLTVV.

The rearrangement uses TRBV19 and TRBJ1-1; perhaps TRBD1 as D (5 bases). The CDR3 is made up of 14 amino acids. Trimming left V 3 bases short and J 4 bases short, with 12 bases between. From germline, CDR1 is LNHDA and CDR2 SQIVND (reference sequence). The DNA for the CDR3 is TGTGCCAGTAGTATCAGGGACGGGAGCACTGAAGCTTTCTTT. It is translated as CASSIRDGSTEAFF.

This clone was counted a single time. The rearrangement links TRBV14 to TRBJ2-3; no clear D gene. The V end was cut by 3 bases, the J end by 2 bases, with 0 bases between. Germline-derived CDR1 and CDR2 are SGHDN and FVKESK. This CDR3 is 11 amino acids long. Written as DNA, the CDR3 is TGTGCCAGCAGCCACACAGATACGCAGTATTTT. Amino acid sequence: CASSHTDTQYF.